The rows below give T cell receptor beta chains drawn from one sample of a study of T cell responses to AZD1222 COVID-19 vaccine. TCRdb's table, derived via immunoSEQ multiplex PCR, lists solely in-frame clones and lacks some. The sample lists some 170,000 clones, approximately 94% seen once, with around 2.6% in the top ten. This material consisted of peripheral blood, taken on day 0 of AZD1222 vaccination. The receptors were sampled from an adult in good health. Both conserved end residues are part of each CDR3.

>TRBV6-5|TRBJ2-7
CAIQGVGHYEQYF
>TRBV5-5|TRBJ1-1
CASSLTGGTEAFF
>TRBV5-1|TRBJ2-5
CASSLEETQYF
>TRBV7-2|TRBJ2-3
CASSLASRLDTQYF
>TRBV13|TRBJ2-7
CASSFSIAGESYEQYF
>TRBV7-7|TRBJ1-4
CASSPLASTGDEKLFF
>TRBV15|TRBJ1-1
CATSRDTYALEAFF
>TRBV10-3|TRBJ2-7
CAIRGLSGEQYF
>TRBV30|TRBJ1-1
CAWSRGLSEAFF
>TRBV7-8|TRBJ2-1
CASSLRSAGSYNEQFF
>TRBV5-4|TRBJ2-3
CASSLTSGIGDTQYF
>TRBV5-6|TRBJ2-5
CASSRGQGMETQYF
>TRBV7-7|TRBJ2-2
CASSSSTGGDTGELFF
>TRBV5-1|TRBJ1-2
CASSSTEGYTF
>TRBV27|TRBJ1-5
CASSLIAGSSNQPQHF
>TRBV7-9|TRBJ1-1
CASSLVGGDRPDTEAFF
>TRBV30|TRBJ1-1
CAWSVWTNTEAFF
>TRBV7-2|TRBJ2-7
CASSLVGLGFETSYEQYF
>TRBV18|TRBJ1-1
CASSPLQKTGASMNTEAFF
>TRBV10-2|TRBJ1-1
CASSELGGNTEAFF
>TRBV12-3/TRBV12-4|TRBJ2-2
CASSLVPGELFF
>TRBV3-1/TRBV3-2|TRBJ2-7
CASSQIHWSEQYF
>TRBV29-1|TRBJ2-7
CSIWTNHEQYF
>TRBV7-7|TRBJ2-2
CASSSGLAGRNTGELFF
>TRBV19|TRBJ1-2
CASSIGTGLGYTF
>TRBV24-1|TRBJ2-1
CATSGSGRFGNEQFF
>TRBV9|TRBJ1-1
CASSVEVGVNTEAFF
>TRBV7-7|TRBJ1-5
CASPSGGPTNQPQHF
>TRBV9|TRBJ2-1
CASSVSSGASYNEQFF
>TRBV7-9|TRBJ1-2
CASSWAGTGGSRGYTF
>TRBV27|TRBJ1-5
CASAIGQGTQPQHF
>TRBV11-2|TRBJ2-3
CASSSKGLAGGPFTDTQYF
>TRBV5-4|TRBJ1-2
CASSSHNYGYTF
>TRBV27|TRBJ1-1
CASSSDRRMNTEAFF
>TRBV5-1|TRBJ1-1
CASSLGQPGTEAFF
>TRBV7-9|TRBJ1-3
CASSLLGNTIYF
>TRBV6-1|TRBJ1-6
CASSEIPRSPLHF
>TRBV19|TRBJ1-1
CASSWRFDTEAFF
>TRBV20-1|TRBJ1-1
CSASLAGGNTEAFF
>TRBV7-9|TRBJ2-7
CASSATGGGSYEQYF
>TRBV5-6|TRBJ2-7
CASSNSGLLYEQYF
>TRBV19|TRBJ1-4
CATARVSNEKLFF
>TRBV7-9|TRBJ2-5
CASSLGGPRETQYF
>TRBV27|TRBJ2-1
CASSPSSSYNEQFF
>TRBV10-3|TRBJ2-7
CAISESGPAYEQYF
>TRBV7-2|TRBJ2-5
CASSLDPTGSETQYF
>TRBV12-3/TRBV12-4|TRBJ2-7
CASSLGSTYEQYF
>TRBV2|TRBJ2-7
CASSAQGISEQYF
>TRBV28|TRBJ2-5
CASSLLGPQETQYF
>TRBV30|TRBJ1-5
CAWSDETDNQPQHF
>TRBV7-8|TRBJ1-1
CASSPRLNTEAFF
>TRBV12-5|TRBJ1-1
CASGLSGQYTEAFF
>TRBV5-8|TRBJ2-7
CASSYLAGSYEQYF
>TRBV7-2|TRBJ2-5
CASSLVAAAGQETQYF
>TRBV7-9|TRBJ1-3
CASGLEGGSGNTIYF
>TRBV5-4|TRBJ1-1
CASSESHQGNEAFF
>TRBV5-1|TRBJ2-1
CASSLAQYNEQFF
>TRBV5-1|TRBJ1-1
CASSLWQANTEAFF
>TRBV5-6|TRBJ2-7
CASSFSGRGAYEQYF